This TCR beta chain was observed in a study of blood T cells in healthy people across ages. General study points: Long-lived donors carried more naive CD4+ cells and greater diversity than aged donors.

Per sample, at least 6 micrograms of total RNA were extracted. Germline V lookup: CDR1 ENHRY, CDR2 SYGVKD. CDR3 length: 14 amino acids. The V gene end was trimmed by 7 bases and the J gene end by 1 base; junction bases not matched to a gene: 6. A word on this clonotype: Antigen specificity is unknown.

The authors ran a second PCR of about 6 to 11 cycles using a sample-barcoded 5' primer and a J-beta primer mix. Every molecule of cDNA carried a tag from a template-switch adaptor with 12 random nucleotides. Per-sample output comprised a minimum of 2.5 million paired-end reads containing CDR3. TCRdb recomputed calls from the 5' RACE reads with MiXCR, one row per CDR3 protein. The sample consists of approximately 800,000 distinct CDR3 sequences, around 68% of them appearing once. This TCR was sampled from a man aged 25-40 years in good health. Sequencing was carried out using blood. The rearrangement links TRBV10-3 to TRBJ2-7; 8 bases line up with TRBD1. The CDR3 coding sequence is TGTGCCATCACCTCTGGACAGGGATCCTACGAGCAGTACTTC. It yields the protein CAITSGQGSYEQYF.